The following is a TCR beta chain sequence with its context. The sample comes from a study of T-cell reconstitution after alpha-beta-depleted transplantation in children. The CDR3 loop spans 18 amino acids. Unmatched junction bases numbered 10, after V lost 5 bases and J lost 1 base. Researchers prepared the TCRbeta library using unique molecular identifiers, the study reports. TCRdb passed the PCR reads through MiXCR, listing each CDR3 protein once. The sample yields about 640,000 distinct CDR3 sequences, roughly 17% seen once. V and J are TRBV12-3 or TRBV12-4 and TRBJ1-4; 10 bases agree with TRBD1. Sequences were derived from PBMCs from the stem cell graft donor, sampled from the stem cell graft. The receptor's source is a human donor who donated a stem cell graft to a child with acute myeloid leukemia. The CDR3 reads CASSLRDRGRLTNEKLFF. The CDR3 DNA sequence: TGTGCCAGCAGTCTCCGGGACAGGGGTCGCCTAACTAATGAAAAACTGTTTTTT.